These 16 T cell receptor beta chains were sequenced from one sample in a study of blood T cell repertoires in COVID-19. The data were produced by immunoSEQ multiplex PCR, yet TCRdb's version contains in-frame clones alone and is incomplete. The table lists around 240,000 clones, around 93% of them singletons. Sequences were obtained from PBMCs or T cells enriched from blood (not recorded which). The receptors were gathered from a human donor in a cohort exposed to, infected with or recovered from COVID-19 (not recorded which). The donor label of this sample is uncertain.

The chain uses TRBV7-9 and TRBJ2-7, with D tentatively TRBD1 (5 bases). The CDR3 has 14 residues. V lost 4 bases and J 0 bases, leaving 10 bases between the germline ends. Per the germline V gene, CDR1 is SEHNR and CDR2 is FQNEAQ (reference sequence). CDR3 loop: CASSSQGNSYEQYF. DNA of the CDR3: TGTGCCAGCAGCTCCCAGGGCAACTCCTACGAGCAGTACTTC.

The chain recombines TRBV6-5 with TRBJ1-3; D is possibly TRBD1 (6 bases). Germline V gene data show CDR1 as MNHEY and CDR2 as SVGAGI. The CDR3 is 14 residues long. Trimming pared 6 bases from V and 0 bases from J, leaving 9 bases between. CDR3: CASSWTDSGNTIYF. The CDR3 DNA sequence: TGTGCCAGCAGCTGGACAGACTCTGGAAACACCATATATTTT.

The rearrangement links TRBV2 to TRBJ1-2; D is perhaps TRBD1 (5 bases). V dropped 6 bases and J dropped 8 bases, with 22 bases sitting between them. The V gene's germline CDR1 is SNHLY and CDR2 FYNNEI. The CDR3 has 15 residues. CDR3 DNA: TGTGCCAGCAGGATAAGACAGATCCTCGGAGAAGGCTACACCTTC. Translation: CASRIRQILGEGYTF. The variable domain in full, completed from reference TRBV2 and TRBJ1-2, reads EPEVTQTPSHQVTQMGQEVILRCVPISNHLYFYWYRQILGQKVEFLVSFYNNEISEKSEIFDDQFSVERPDGSNFTLKIRSTKLEDSAMYFCASRIRQILGEGYTFGSGTRLTVV.

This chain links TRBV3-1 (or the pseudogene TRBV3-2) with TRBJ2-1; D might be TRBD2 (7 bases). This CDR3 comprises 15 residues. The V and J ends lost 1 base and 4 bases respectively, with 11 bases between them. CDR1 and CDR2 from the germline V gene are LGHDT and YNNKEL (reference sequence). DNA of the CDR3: TGTGCCAGCAGCCAAGGGGGGGGCCGGTACAATGAGCAGTTCTTC. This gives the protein CASSQGGGRYNEQFF.

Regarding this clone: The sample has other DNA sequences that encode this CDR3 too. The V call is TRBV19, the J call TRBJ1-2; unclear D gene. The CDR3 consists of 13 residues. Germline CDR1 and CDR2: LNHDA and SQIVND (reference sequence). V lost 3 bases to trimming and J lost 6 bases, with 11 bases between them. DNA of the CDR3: TGTGCCAGTAGTATTAATAGGGAGAATGGCTACACCTTC. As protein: CASSINRENGYTF. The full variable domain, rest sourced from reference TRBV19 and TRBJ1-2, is DGGITQSPKYLFRKEGQNVTLSCEQNLNHDAMYWYRQDPGQGLRLIYYSQIVNDFQKGDIAEGYSVSREKKESFPLTVTSAQKNPTAFYLCASSINRENGYTFGSGTRLTVV.

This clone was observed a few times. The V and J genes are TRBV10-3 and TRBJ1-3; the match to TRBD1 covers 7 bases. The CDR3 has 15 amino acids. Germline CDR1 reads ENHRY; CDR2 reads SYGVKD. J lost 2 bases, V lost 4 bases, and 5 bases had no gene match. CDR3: CAISVGQRTGNTIYF. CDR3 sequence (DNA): TGTGCCATCAGTGTGGGACAGAGAACTGGAAACACCATATATTTT.

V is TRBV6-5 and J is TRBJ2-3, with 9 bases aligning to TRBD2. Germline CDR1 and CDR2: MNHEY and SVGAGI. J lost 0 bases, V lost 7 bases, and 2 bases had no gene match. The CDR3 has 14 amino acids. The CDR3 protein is CASILAGSTDTQYF. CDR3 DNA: TGTGCCAGCATACTAGCGGGTAGCACAGATACGCAGTATTTT.

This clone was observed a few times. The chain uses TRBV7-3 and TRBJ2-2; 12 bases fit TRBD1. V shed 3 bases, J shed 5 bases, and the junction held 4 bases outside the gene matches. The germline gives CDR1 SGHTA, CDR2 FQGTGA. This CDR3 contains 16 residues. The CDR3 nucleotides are TGTGCCAGCAGCTTCGGGGGACAGGGGGCGACCGGGGAGCTGTTTTTT. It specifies CASSFGGQGATGELFF.

The CDR3 DNA reads TGTGCCAGCAGCTTGGGGGAGTCGGCTGGCTACACCTTC. Translating gives CASSLGESAGYTF. The gene calls are TRBV5-4 and TRBJ1-2; D not resolved. The germline V and J ends were trimmed by 0 bases and 7 bases, with 10 bases remaining between them. The CDR3 is 13 amino acids. In germline, CDR1 is SGHNT, CDR2 YYREEE (reference sequence).

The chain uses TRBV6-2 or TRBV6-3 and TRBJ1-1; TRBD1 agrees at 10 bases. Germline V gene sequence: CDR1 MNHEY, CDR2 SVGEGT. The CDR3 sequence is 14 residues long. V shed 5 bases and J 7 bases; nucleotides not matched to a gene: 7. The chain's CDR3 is CASSDLGQGDEAFF. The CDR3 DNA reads TGTGCCAGCAGTGATTTAGGACAGGGGGATGAAGCTTTCTTT.

The CDR3 is CASSQFLQTSGGKETQYF. The CDR3 DNA sequence: TGTGCCAGCAGCCAATTCCTTCAAACTAGCGGGGGAAAAGAGACCCAGTACTTC. The chain has TRBV7-8 and TRBJ2-5; 11 nucleotides agree with TRBD2. The length of the CDR3 is 18 residues. V shed 5 bases and J 3 bases; nucleotides not matched to a gene: 14. Germline-derived CDR1 and CDR2 are SGHVS and FQNEAQ.

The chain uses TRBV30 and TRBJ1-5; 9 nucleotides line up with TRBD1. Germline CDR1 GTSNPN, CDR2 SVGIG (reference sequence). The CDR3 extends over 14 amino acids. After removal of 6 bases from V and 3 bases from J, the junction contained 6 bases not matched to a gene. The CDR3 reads CACMGQGFNQPQHF. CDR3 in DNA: TGTGCCTGCATGGGACAGGGATTCAATCAGCCCCAGCATTTT.

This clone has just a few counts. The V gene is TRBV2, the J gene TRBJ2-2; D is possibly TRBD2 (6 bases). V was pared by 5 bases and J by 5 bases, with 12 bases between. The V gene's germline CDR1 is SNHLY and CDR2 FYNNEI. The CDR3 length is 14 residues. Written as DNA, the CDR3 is TGTGCCAGCAGTCTCGTACGGGGGACCGGGGAGCTGTTTTTT. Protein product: CASSLVRGTGELFF.

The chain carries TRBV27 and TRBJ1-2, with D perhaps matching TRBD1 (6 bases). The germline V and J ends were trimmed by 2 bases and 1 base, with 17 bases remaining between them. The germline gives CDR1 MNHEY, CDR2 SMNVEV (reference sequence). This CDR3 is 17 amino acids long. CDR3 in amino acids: CASSLNLGAGGNYGYTF. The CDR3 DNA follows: TGTGCCAGCAGTTTAAATTTGGGGGCTGGGGGTAACTATGGCTACACCTTC.

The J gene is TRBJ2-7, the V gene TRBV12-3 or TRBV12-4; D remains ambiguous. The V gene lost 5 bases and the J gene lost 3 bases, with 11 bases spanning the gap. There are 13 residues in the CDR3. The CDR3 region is CASSLTTLYEQYF. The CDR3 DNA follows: TGTGCCAGCAGTCTCACGACACTCTACGAGCAGTACTTC.

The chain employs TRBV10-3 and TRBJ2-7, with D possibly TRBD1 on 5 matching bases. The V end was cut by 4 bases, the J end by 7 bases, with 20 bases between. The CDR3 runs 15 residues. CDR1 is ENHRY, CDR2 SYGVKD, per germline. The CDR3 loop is CAISGGSERQREQYF. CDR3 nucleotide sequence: TGTGCCATCAGTGGGGGCAGCGAGAGGCAGCGAGAGCAGTACTTC.